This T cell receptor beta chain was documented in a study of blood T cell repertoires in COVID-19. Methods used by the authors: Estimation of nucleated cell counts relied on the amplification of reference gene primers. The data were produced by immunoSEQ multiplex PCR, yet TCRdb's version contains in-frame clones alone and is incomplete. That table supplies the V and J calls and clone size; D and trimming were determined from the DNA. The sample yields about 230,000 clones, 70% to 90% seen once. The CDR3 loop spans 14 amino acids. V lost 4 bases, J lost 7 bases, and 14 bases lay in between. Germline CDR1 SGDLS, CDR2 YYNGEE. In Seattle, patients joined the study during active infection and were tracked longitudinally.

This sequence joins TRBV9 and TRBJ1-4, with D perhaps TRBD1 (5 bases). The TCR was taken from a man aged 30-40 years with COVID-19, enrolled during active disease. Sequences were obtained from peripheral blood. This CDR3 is CASSPGGRGEKLFF. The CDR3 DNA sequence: TGTGCCAGCAGCCCGGGGGGTCGGGGTGAAAAACTGTTTTTT.